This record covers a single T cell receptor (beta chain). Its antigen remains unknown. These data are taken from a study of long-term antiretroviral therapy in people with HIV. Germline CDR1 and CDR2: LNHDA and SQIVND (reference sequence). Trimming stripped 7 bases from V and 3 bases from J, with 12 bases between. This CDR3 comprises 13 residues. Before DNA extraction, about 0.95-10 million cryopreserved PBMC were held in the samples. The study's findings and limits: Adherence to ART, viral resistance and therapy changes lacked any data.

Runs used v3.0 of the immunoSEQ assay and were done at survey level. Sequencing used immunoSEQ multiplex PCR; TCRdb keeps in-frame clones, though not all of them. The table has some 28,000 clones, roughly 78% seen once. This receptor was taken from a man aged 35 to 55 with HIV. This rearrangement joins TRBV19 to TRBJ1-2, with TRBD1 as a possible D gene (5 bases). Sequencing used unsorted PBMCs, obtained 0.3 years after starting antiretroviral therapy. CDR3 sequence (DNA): TGTGCCAGTACCCAGCGGGGGGACTATGGCTACACCTTC. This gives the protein CASTQRGDYGYTF.